These 9 T cell receptor beta chains share one sample of origin, sequenced in a study of blood T cell repertoires in COVID-19. The method was immunoSEQ multiplex PCR; TCRdb's version includes in-frame clones alone and lacks a portion of them. The sample has 200,000 to 250,000 clones; around nine tenths are singletons. Sequencing used PBMCs or T cells enriched from blood (not recorded which). The receptors shown here come from a woman between 45 and 65 years old with acute COVID-19.

V is TRBV6-1 and J is TRBJ1-1, with 9 bases lining up with TRBD1. Germline CDR1 is MNHNS and CDR2 is SASEGT. The CDR3 consists of 17 residues. V shed 3 bases and J 4 bases; nucleotides not matched to a gene: 12. In DNA, the CDR3 is TGTGCCAGCAGTGACCGTCCCGGGACAGGGTTTAGCACTGAAGCTTTCTTT. Amino acid sequence: CASSDRPGTGFSTEAFF.

This sequence joins TRBV28 and TRBJ1-2; 7 nucleotides line up with TRBD1. The V gene's germline CDR1 is MDHEN and CDR2 SYDVKM. V gave up 2 bases and J gave up 4 bases; unmatched junction bases: 10. This CDR3 comprises 16 residues. Written as DNA, the CDR3 is TGTGCCAGCAGTTTAAGGGGTCCGACAGGGATCTATGGCTACACCTTC. Protein product: CASSLRGPTGIYGYTF.

V usage is TRBV12-3 or TRBV12-4 and J usage is TRBJ1-1, with a tentative D call TRBD1 (6 bases). V was trimmed by 6 bases and J by 6 bases, leaving 14 bases between them. This CDR3 has 13 residues. The CDR3 here is CASSPQGIAEAFF. The DNA of the CDR3 is TGTGCCAGCAGCCCACAGGGAATCGCTGAAGCTTTCTTT.

The V gene is TRBV4-3, the J gene TRBJ1-1, with 7 positions matching TRBD1. The germline gives CDR1 LGHNA, CDR2 YSLEER. The CDR3 has 15 amino acids. J lost 2 bases, V lost 4 bases, and 7 bases had no gene match. DNA for the CDR3: TGCGCCAGCAGCCTTTCGGGGACAGTTAACACTGAAGCTTTCTTT. It specifies CASSLSGTVNTEAFF.

The J gene is TRBJ2-2, the V gene TRBV6-5; TRBD2 agrees at 9 bases. The CDR3 covers 16 residues. V lost 4 bases, J lost 0 bases, and 3 bases stayed unmatched. CDR1 is MNHEY, CDR2 SVGAGI, per germline. In DNA, the CDR3 is TGTGCCAGCAGTTTTCGACTAGCGGCGAACACCGGGGAGCTGTTTTTT. Amino acids: CASSFRLAANTGELFF.

The gene calls are TRBV4-1 and TRBJ2-3; D is unclear. The CDR3 is 15 amino acids. Per the germline V gene, CDR1 is MGHRA and CDR2 is YSYEKL. V lost 2 bases, J lost 0 bases, and 9 bases lay in between. As DNA, the CDR3 is TGCGCCAGCAGCCAACCCTCGAGTAGCACAGATACGCAGTATTTT. It yields the protein CASSQPSSSTDTQYF.

This chain links TRBV6-1 with TRBJ1-2, with TRBD1 identical over 9 bases. V dropped 2 bases and J dropped 7; count of bases not matched to a gene: 14. Per germline, CDR1 MNHNS and CDR2 SASEGT. The CDR3 length is 17 residues. This CDR3 is CASSEFGLGTGFVGYTF. The CDR3 DNA reads as TGTGCCAGCAGTGAATTCGGTCTGGGGACAGGGTTCGTTGGCTACACCTTC.

This CDR3 reads CASSPNSGKETQYF. DNA of the CDR3: TGTGCCAGCAGCCCGAACAGCGGGAAAGAGACCCAGTACTTC. This rearrangement joins TRBV7-3 to TRBJ2-5; 7 bases align to TRBD2. Germline CDR1 reads SGHTA; CDR2 reads FQGTGA. The CDR3 consists of 14 residues. V lost 5 bases, J lost 3 bases, and 6 bases stayed unmatched.

The chain joins TRBV4-3 to TRBJ2-7, with D possibly matching TRBD2 (6 bases). V was cut by 4 bases and J by 2 bases, with 12 bases left in between. The CDR3 spans 14 residues. Looked up from germline, CDR1 is LGHNA and CDR2 is YSLEER. The chain's CDR3 is CASSRSEGPYEQYF. The CDR3 DNA reads TGCGCCAGCAGCCGTTCGGAGGGCCCCTACGAGCAGTACTTC.